This passage covers 11 T cell receptor beta chains from one sample sequenced in a study of blood T cell repertoires in COVID-19. Sequenced by immunoSEQ multiplex PCR; TCRdb stores in-frame clones only, minus some. This table has approximately 82,000 clones, approximately 75% appearing once. The sample consisted of peripheral blood. The receptors originated from a human donor in a cohort sampled during active COVID-19.

With regard to this clone: A much larger clonotype is one base distant, so this may be a read error. Other DNA sequences in the same sample also yield this CDR3. The V and J genes are TRBV24-1 and TRBJ2-2, with D possibly matching TRBD2 (5 bases). Germline V lookup: CDR1 KGHDR, CDR2 SFDVKD. The CDR3 sequence is 15 residues long. This CDR3 reads CATSAPGRGHGELFF. CDR3 nucleotide sequence: TGTGCCACTAGTGCCCCGGGAAGAGGTCACGGGGAGCTGTTTTTT.

The chain employs TRBV7-6 and TRBJ2-3, with 7 bases fitting TRBD2. V dropped 4 bases and J dropped 0; count of bases not matched to a gene: 1. The CDR3 loop spans 14 amino acids. The V gene's germline CDR1 is SGHVS and CDR2 FNYEAQ. The CDR3 here is CASSSGGSTDTQYF. The CDR3 DNA sequence: TGTGCCAGCAGCTCCGGGGGGAGCACAGATACGCAGTATTTT.

The rearrangement links TRBV6-5 to TRBJ2-3, with 7 bases that match TRBD1. The CDR3 is 13 amino acids. With V trimmed by 8 bases and J by 3 bases, 5 bases remained unmatched. Germline CDR1 MNHEY, CDR2 SVGAGI. This chain's CDR3 is CASGLTGTDTQYF. The DNA for the CDR3 is TGTGCCAGCGGACTGACAGGGACAGATACGCAGTATTTT.

As to this clone: At the DNA level, this CDR3 is encoded by other sequences in the same sample as well. The genes are TRBV9 and TRBJ2-7; 16 nucleotides line up with TRBD2. Germline V gene lookup returns CDR1 SGDLS and CDR2 YYNGEE. The CDR3 has 16 amino acids. J lost 2 bases, V lost 4 bases, and 3 bases had no gene match. The CDR3 DNA follows: TGTGCCAGCAGCTCCGGGACTAGCGGGGGGGCCTACGAGCAGTACTTC. Protein product: CASSSGTSGGAYEQYF.

This clone came up many times. The chain joins TRBV10-1 to TRBJ2-4; no definite D call. Germline CDR1 reads WNHNN; CDR2 reads SYGVQD (reference sequence). The V end was cut by 4 bases, the J end by 5 bases, with 6 bases between. This CDR3 spans 12 amino acids. CDR3 nucleotide sequence: TGCGCCAGCAGTGCTAATGAAAACATTCAGTACTTC. This encodes CASSANENIQYF.

The rearrangement links TRBV4-2 to TRBJ2-5, with 8 bases that match TRBD2. This CDR3 spans 16 amino acids. The germline V gene has CDR1 LGHNA and CDR2 YNFKEQ. The junction had 8 bases not matched to a gene; V was cut back by 0 bases and J by 5 bases. The CDR3 here is CASSQDFTSGSETQYF. The CDR3 DNA reads as TGTGCCAGCAGCCAAGATTTTACTAGCGGTTCGGAGACCCAGTACTTC.

The rearrangement uses TRBV29-1 and TRBJ2-5; 8 nucleotides align to TRBD2. The germline gives CDR1 SQVTM, CDR2 ANQGSEA. The CDR3 length is 14 residues. J was trimmed by 2 bases and V by 6 bases; bases with no gene match: 8. CDR3 nucleotide sequence: TGCAGCGTCGGGAGGGGGGGTCGACAAGAGACCCAGTACTTC. Protein: CSVGRGGRQETQYF.

This clone has a single count. The chain recombines TRBV5-1 with TRBJ1-6; D may be TRBD1 (6 bases). V was pared by 1 base and J by 9 bases, with 11 bases between. The germline CDR1 and CDR2 sequences are SGHRS and YFSETQ. The CDR3 length is 14 residues. The CDR3 coding sequence is TGCGCCAGCAGCTTGTACACAGGGATTTCACCCCTCCACTTT. Its protein is CASSLYTGISPLHF.

The rearrangement joins TRBV2 to TRBJ1-6; no firm D call. CDR3 size: 12 residues. CDR1 and CDR2 from the germline V gene are SNHLY and FYNNEI. The V gene lost 8 bases and the J gene lost 7 bases, with 9 bases spanning the gap. The CDR3 reads CASGRQNSPLHF. CDR3 nucleotide sequence: TGTGCCAGCGGGCGCCAGAATTCACCCCTCCACTTT. The whole variable domain, remainder taken from reference TRBV2 and TRBJ1-6, is EPEVTQTPSHQVTQMGQEVILRCVPISNHLYFYWYRQILGQKVEFLVSFYNNEISEKSEIFDDQFSVERPDGSNFTLKIRSTKLEDSAMYFCASGRQNSPLHFGNGTRLTVT.

This clone was counted at least ten times. The chain recombines TRBV7-3 with TRBJ2-2; possibly TRBD1 for D (5 bases). Trimming removed 5 bases from V and 4 bases from J, with 20 bases in between. This CDR3 comprises 17 residues. Per the germline V gene, CDR1 is SGHTA and CDR2 is FQGTGA. Here the CDR3 reads CASSESPGILGTGELFF. The CDR3 region has the DNA TGTGCCAGCAGCGAGAGCCCAGGGATACTGGGCACCGGGGAGCTGTTTTTT. Full variable domain (missing parts from reference TRBV7-3 and TRBJ2-2): GAGVSQTPSNKVTEKGKYVELRCDPISGHTALYWYRQSLGQGPEFLIYFQGTGAADDSGLPNDRFFAVRPEGSVSTLKIQRTERGDSAVYLCASSESPGILGTGELFFGEGSRLTVL.

The rearrangement joins TRBV7-8 to TRBJ1-2; 8 nucleotides align to TRBD1. V was clipped by 5 bases and J by 4 bases; unmatched bases: 6. The CDR3 is 14 residues long. Germline CDR1 reads SGHVS; CDR2 reads FQNEAQ. The DNA for the CDR3 is TGTGCCAGCAGCCTAAAACAGGGGGGCTATGGCTACACCTTC. Protein product: CASSLKQGGYGYTF. The complete variable domain, with remaining parts taken from reference TRBV7-8 and TRBJ1-2, reads GAGVSQSPRYKVAKRGQDVALRCDPISGHVSLFWYQQALGQGPEFLTYFQNEAQLDKSGLPSDRFFAERPEGSVSTLKIQRTQQEDSAVYLCASSLKQGGYGYTFGSGTRLTVV.